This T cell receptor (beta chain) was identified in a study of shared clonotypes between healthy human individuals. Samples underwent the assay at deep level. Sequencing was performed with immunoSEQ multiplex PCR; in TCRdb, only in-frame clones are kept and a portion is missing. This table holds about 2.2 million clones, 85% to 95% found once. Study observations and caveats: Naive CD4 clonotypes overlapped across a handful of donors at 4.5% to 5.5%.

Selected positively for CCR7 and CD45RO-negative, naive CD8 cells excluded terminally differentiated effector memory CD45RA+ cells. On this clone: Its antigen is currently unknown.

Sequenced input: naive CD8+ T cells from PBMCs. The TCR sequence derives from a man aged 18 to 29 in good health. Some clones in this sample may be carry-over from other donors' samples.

CDR3 protein: CASSLPSGEQFF. The DNA of the CDR3 is TGCGCCAGCAGCTTGCCTAGTGGTGAGCAGTTCTTC. This chain joins TRBV5-1 and TRBJ2-1; D call uncertain. With 1 base removed from V and 9 bases from J, the gap between germline ends came to 8 bases. The CDR3 is 12 residues long. Germline values: CDR1 SGHRS, CDR2 YFSETQ.